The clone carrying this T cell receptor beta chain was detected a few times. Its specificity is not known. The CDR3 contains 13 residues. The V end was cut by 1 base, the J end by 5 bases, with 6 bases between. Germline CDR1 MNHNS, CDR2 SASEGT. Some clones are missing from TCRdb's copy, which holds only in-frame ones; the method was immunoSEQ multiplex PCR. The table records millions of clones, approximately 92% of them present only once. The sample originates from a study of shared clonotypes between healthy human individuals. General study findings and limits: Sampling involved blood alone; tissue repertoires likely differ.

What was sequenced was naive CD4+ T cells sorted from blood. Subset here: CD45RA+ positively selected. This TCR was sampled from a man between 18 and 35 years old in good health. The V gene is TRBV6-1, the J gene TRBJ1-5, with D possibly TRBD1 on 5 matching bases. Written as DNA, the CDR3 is TGTGCCAGCAGTGAAGTGGGGCATCAGCCCCAGCATTTT. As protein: CASSEVGHQPQHF.